These T cell receptor beta chains were read from a single sample in a study of blood T cell repertoires in COVID-19. Libraries were prepared by immunoSEQ multiplex PCR; TCRdb keeps only in-frame clonotypes and omits some of them. The sample consists of some 80,000 clones, more than 75% of them appearing once. The sample consisted of peripheral blood. All receptors derive from an elderly man with active or convalescent COVID-19. The CDR3 runs from the conserved cysteine through the conserved F or W. D genes are given only for firm matches. Size is stated for part of the rows, as once, few or many counts, or as a class when the clone is expanded.

J gene | clone size | D gene | V gene | CDR3 DNA | CDR3 protein
TRBJ2-2 | once | TRBD1 | TRBV5-1 | TGCGCCAGCAGCGCCAGGGGGTCAGCTCGCACCGGGGAGCTGTTTTTT | CASSARGSARTGELFF
TRBJ1-1 | . | TRBD1 | TRBV7-6 | TGTGCCAGCAGCTCCCGGGACAGGGGTATCACTGAAGCTTTCTTT | CASSSRDRGITEAFF
TRBJ1-1 | . | . | TRBV11-2 | TGTGCCAGCAGCCTATACGGACAGCTTGAAGCTTTCTTT | CASSLYGQLEAFF
TRBJ2-5 | . | TRBD2 | TRBV7-9 | TGTGCCAGTGGGGGGGATCCCCCGGAGACCCAGTACTTC | CASGGDPPETQYF
TRBJ1-4 | . | . | TRBV27 | TGTGCCAGCAGTTTATCGGGCCTTAATGAAAAACTGTTTTTT | CASSLSGLNEKLFF
TRBJ1-5 | . | TRBD1 | TRBV18 | TGTGCCAGCTCAACAGGGGGTAATCAGCCCCAGCATTTT | CASSTGGNQPQHF
TRBJ1-2 | . | . | TRBV15 | TGTGCCACCAGCAGAGATGGTCAGGTGGGCTATGGCTACACCTTC | CATSRDGQVGYGYTF
TRBJ1-4 | once | . | TRBV21-1 | TGTGCCAGCAGCAAAGAAAGGACAAAGGTGACTAATGAAAAACTGTTTTTT | CASSKERTKVTNEKLFF
TRBJ2-1 | . | TRBD2 | TRBV7-3 | TGTGCCAGCAGCGCCCGGACTAGCGGGACGAATGAGCAGTTCTTC | CASSARTSGTNEQFF
TRBJ1-6 | . | . | TRBV28 | TGTGCCAGCCGGACGGGGGACCTTAATTCACCCCTCCACTTT | CASRTGDLNSPLHF
TRBJ1-5 | . | . | TRBV27 | TGTGCCAGCAGTTTTAGTTCAGGGGGCAATCAGCCCCAGCATTTT | CASSFSSGGNQPQHF
TRBJ1-5 | few | . | TRBV15 | TGTGCCACCAGCAGAGAACTCGACCGGGTCCCTCAGCCCCAGCATTTT | CATSRELDRVPQPQHF
TRBJ1-2 | . | TRBD1 | TRBV18 | TGTGCCAGCTCACGGACAGGGACGAACTATGGCTACACCTTC | CASSRTGTNYGYTF
TRBJ1-2 | . | TRBD1 | TRBV3-1/TRBV3-2 | TGTGCCAGCAGCCGAGGGGGCGCATCGCACGTGCCCGACATAAACTATGGCTACACCTTC | CASSRGGASHVPDINYGYTF
TRBJ1-5 | few | . | TRBV18 | TGTGCCAGCTCACCACGGGGGCAGCTTAGCAATCAGCCCCAGCATTTT | CASSPRGQLSNQPQHF
TRBJ2-3 | . | TRBD2 | TRBV11-2 | TGTGCCAGCGCGACTAGCCCCACAGATACGCAGTATTTT | CASATSPTDTQYF
TRBJ1-5 | . | . | TRBV15 | TGTGCCACCAGAGAGGCTAAGGGGCCACGCGGCCGGCCCCAGCATTTT | CATREAKGPRGRPQHF
TRBJ1-6 | . | . | TRBV9 | TGTGCCAGCAGCCGGGGTCCTCCGGGAGCCCGTAATTCACCCCTCCACTTT | CASSRGPPGARNSPLHF
TRBJ2-3 | . | . | TRBV9 | TGTGCCAGCAGCGTACCAGGGTTAGATACGCAGTATTTT | CASSVPGLDTQYF
TRBJ1-1 | few | . | TRBV7-2 | TGTGCCAGCAGCTTAGGGCCACAGCTGAACACTGAAGCTTTCTTT | CASSLGPQLNTEAFF
TRBJ2-1 | . | TRBD2 | TRBV11-3 | TGTGCCAGCAGCTTAGAGGGCGGGAGCTCCTACAATGAGCAGTTCTTC | CASSLEGGSSYNEQFF
TRBJ1-6 | . | . | TRBV6-5 | TGTGCCAGCAGTTACGACTCAGATAATAATTCACCCCTCCACTTT | CASSYDSDNNSPLHF
TRBJ1-5 | once | . | TRBV9 | TGTGCCAGCAGCGATCCATTCCGACAGTCGCATCAGCCCCAGCATTTT | CASSDPFRQSHQPQHF
TRBJ2-3 | once | TRBD2 | TRBV6-2/TRBV6-3 | TGTGCCAGCAGCTCGACTAGCGGGAGTTTGTATACGCAGTATTTT | CASSSTSGSLYTQYF
TRBJ1-2 | . | . | TRBV2 | TGTGCCAGCAGCTCCGGGACATATATGTATGGCTACACCTTC | CASSSGTYMYGYTF
TRBJ1-2 | once | . | TRBV19 | TGTGCCACAAGAGACAGTTTTTTAGGCTATGGCTACACCTTC | CATRDSFLGYGYTF
TRBJ2-5 | . | . | TRBV7-2 | TGTGCCAGCAGCTTAGCGGGGGGCCAAGAGACCCAGTACTTC | CASSLAGGQETQYF
TRBJ1-5 | . | TRBD1 | TRBV19 | TGTGCCAGTAGTTCAAACAGGGGCCAGCCCCAGCATTTT | CASSSNRGQPQHF
TRBJ1-2 | . | . | TRBV11-3 | TGTGCCAGCAGCTTAGATCCCGCAGGGCATGGCTACACCTTC | CASSLDPAGHGYTF
TRBJ1-3 | . | . | TRBV6-5 | TGTGCCAGCAGGTCCAGGGGACCCTCTGGAAACACCATATATTTT | CASRSRGPSGNTIYF
TRBJ2-1 | . | . | TRBV7-2 | TGTGCCAGCAGCTTAGCGTCCCAGAGGAATGAGCAGTTCTTC | CASSLASQRNEQFF
TRBJ2-3 | . | TRBD1 | TRBV5-1 | TGCGCCAGCAGCTGGGCTAGGACAGGGGGCGCAGATACGCAGTATTTT | CASSWARTGGADTQYF
TRBJ2-4 | once | . | TRBV12-3/TRBV12-4 | TGTGCCAGCACCACAGTGGAGGAAAACATTCAGTACTTC | CASTTVEENIQYF
TRBJ2-5 | . | TRBD2 | TRBV7-3 | TGTGCCAGCAGCGGAGCGGGAGTGGGCTCGGAGACCCAGTACTTC | CASSGAGVGSETQYF
TRBJ1-5 | . | . | TRBV5-5 | TGTGCCAGCAGCTTGGTTGGGGGGGCGGGGCAGCCCCAGCATTTT | CASSLVGGAGQPQHF
TRBJ1-1 | . | . | TRBV5-1 | TGCGCCAGCAGCGCCGGACAGAACACTGAAGCTTTCTTT | CASSAGQNTEAFF
TRBJ2-2 | few | . | TRBV5-1 | TGCGCCAGCAGCTTGGATAGTGGTGGCACCGGGGAGCTGTTTTTT | CASSLDSGGTGELFF
TRBJ2-4 | . | . | TRBV6-2/TRBV6-3 | TGTGCCAGCACCCCGGGGCACCTTGGGGGCTCGGGACCCGAAGACGCCAAAAACATTCAGTACTTC | CASTPGHLGGSGPEDAKNIQYF
TRBJ1-2 | . | TRBD1 | TRBV7-9 | TGTGCCAGCAGTCTAAGACAGGGAGCTGGCTACACCTTC | CASSLRQGAGYTF
TRBJ1-1 | . | TRBD1 | TRBV19 | TGTGCCAGTACCCTTTCCATAACAGGGGATACTGAAGCTTTCTTT | CASTLSITGDTEAFF
TRBJ1-1 | . | . | TRBV9 | TGTGCCAGCAGCGCTATCGCAGGGAACACTGAAGCTTTCTTT | CASSAIAGNTEAFF
TRBJ1-5 | . | TRBD1 | TRBV18 | TGTGCCAGCTCACCTCAGACAGGGGGCGAGCCCCAGCATTTT | CASSPQTGGEPQHF
TRBJ1-4 | once | . | TRBV2 | TGTGCCAGCAGTGAAGCGCGTAGGGGAACCGCAAAACTGTTTTTT | CASSEARRGTAKLFF
TRBJ1-2 | . | TRBD1 | TRBV7-8 | TGTGCCAGCAGCTTTTTCGACAGGGCCTCGCCCGGTGGCTACACCTTC | CASSFFDRASPGGYTF
TRBJ2-1 | . | TRBD1 | TRBV5-1 | TGCGCCAGCAGAATTGATGGGACAGGGGTTGGTGAGCAGTTCTTC | CASRIDGTGVGEQFF
TRBJ2-3 | . | . | TRBV24-1 | TGTGCCACCAGCTCCGGCATCGGGTTAATCGAACACACAGATACGCAGTATTTT | CATSSGIGLIEHTDTQYF
TRBJ2-4 | . | . | TRBV30 | TGTGCCTGGACCCCAGGGCTAGCCAAAAACATTCAGTACTTC | CAWTPGLAKNIQYF
TRBJ1-5 | . | . | TRBV24-1 | TGTGCCACCAGTGAGCGTAATCAGCCCCAGCATTTT | CATSERNQPQHF
TRBJ2-2 | . | TRBD1 | TRBV18 | TGTGCCAGCTCACCGGCGGGACAGGGGAGCACCGGGGAGCTGTTTTTT | CASSPAGQGSTGELFF
TRBJ1-1 | . | . | TRBV18 | TGTGCCAGCTCACCACAACCCCCTACAGGAGCTTTCTTT | CASSPQPPTGAFF
TRBJ2-2 | . | . | TRBV20-1 | TGCAGTGCTAGTCTACAGGGACGGACCGGGGAGCTGTTTTTT | CSASLQGRTGELFF
TRBJ2-1 | . | TRBD2 | TRBV5-4 | TGTGCCAGCAGCTTTGTGGGCGGGAGCCACAATGAGCAGTTCTTC | CASSFVGGSHNEQFF
TRBJ1-1 | . | . | TRBV2 | TGTGCCAGCAGTCGGGCGGGCACCCGGCCTGAAGCTTTCTTT | CASSRAGTRPEAFF
TRBJ1-4 | few | . | TRBV28 | TGTGCCAGCAGTTTAACGCCCGGGAGTAATGAAAAACTGTTTTTT | CASSLTPGSNEKLFF
TRBJ1-4 | . | TRBD1 | TRBV11-2 | TGTGCCAGCACCATACAGGGGGGGGGTGAAAAACTGTTTTTT | CASTIQGGGEKLFF
TRBJ2-3 | . | . | TRBV19 | TGTGCCAGTAGGGGGCGAGGCACAGATACGCAGTATTTT | CASRGRGTDTQYF
TRBJ2-1 | . | TRBD1 | TRBV11-3 | TGTGCCAGCAGGCCCCTGGGACAGGGCCAAAGCAATGAGCAGTTCTTC | CASRPLGQGQSNEQFF
TRBJ2-2 | few | . | TRBV14 | TGTGCCAGCAGCCACTATTCGAACACCGGGGAGCTGTTTTTT | CASSHYSNTGELFF
TRBJ2-5 | . | TRBD2 | TRBV10-1 | TGCGCCAGCAGTGCTAGCGGGCCTCAAGAGACCCAGTACTTC | CASSASGPQETQYF